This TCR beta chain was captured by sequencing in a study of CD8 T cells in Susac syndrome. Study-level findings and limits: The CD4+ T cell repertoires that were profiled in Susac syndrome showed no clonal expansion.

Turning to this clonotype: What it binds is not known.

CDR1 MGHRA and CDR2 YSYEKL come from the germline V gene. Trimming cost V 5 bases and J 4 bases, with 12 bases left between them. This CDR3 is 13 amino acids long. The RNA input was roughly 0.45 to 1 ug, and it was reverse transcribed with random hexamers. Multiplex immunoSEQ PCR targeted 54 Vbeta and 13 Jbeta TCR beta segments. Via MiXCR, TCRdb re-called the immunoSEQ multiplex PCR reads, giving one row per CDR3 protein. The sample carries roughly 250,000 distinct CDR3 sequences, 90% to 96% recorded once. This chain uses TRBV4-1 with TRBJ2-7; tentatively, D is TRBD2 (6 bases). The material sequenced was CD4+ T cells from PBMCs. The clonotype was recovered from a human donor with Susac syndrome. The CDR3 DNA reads TGCGCCAGCAGCTCCGGAGGGGAGTACGAGCAGTACTTC. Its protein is CASSSGGEYEQYF.